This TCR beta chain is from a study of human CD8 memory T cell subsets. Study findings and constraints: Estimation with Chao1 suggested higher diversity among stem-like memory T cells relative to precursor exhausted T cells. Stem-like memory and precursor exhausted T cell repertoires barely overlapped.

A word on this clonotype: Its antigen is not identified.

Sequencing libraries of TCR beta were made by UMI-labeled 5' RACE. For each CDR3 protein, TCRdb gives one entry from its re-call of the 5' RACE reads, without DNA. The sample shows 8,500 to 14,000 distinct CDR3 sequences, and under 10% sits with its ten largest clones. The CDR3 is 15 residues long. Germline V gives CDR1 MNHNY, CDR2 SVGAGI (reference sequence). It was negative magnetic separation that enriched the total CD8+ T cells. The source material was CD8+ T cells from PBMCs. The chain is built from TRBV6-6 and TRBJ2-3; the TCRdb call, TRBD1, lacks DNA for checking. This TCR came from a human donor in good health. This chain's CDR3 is CASTHAGAQRDTQYF.